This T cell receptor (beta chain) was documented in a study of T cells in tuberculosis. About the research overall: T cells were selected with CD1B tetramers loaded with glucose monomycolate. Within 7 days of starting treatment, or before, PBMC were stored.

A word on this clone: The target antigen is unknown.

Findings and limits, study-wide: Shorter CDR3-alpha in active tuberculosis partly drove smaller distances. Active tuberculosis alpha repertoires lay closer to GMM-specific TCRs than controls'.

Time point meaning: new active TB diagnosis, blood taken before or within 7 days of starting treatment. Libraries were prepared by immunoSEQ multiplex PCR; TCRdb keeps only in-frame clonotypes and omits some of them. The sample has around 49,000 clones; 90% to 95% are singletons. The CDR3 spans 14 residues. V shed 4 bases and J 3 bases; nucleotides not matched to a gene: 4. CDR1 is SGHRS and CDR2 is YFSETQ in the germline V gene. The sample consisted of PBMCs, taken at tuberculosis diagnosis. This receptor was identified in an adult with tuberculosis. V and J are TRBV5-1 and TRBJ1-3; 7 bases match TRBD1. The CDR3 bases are TGCGCCAGCAGCCAGGGGGGAGGTGGAAACACCATATATTTT. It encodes CASSQGGGGNTIYF.